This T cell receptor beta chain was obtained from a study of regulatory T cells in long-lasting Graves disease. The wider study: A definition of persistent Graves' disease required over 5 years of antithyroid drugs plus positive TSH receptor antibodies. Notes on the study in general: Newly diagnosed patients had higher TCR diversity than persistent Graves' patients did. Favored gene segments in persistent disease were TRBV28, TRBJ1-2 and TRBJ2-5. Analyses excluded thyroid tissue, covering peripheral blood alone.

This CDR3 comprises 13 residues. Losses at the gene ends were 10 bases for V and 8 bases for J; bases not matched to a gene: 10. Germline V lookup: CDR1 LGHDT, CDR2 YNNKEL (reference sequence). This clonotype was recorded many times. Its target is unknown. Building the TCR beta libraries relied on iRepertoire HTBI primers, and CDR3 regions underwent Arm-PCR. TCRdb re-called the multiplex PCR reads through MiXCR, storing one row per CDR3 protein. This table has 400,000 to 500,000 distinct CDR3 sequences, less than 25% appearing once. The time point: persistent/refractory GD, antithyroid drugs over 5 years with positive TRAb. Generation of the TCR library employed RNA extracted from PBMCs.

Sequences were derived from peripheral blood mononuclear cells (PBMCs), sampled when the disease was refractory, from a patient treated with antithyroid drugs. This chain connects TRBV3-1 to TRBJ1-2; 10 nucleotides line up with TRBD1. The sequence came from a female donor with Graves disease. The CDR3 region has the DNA TGTGCCACCGTGGGAGGACAGGGGGGCGGCTACACCTTC. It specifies CATVGGQGGGYTF.